This TCR beta chain was found in a study of cytotoxic CD8 clonotypes in ibrutinib-treated CLL (dated by TCRdb to about 2021). Regarding the complete study: The cohort was composed of ten to eleven relapsed/refractory and about 15 treatment-naive patients; IGHV unmutated status was identified in some 17 patients. Samples averaged approximately 260,000 productive templates and approximately 100,000 productive rearrangements. Response samples were obtained after a median of approximately eleven months of treatment, with a range of roughly 6 to 36 months. Partial responses were observed in 24 patients and complete responses in 2; after a median follow-up of around 68 months, remission was maintained in approximately 14 patients and progression was observed in around twelve. Cryopreserved peripheral blood mononuclear cells were obtained before treatment, at response, and at either sustained remission or disease progression. Longitudinal samples were obtainable from about 30% of the roughly 90 participants in the trial. What the study reported, not specific to this receptor: Public clonotypes were rare and either contracted or stayed stable during treatment, and the rise in clonality at ibrutinib response reflected the expansion of private clonotypes. Sustained-remission and progressing patients did not have matched sampling times, and lymph node repertoires were not examined. Clonality rose at ibrutinib response, remained stable during sustained remission, and dropped back toward baseline at progression. Baseline clonality exceeded that of age-matched healthy donors and correlated strongly with circulating CD8+ T-cell counts.

For this clone: Its antigen remains unidentified. No quality values exist for individual bases; no much larger clone is one base distant.

CDR1 SGHRS and CDR2 YFSETQ were looked up in the germline V gene. Counted from cysteine to phenylalanine, this CDR3 has 14 amino acids. Only the CDR3 part of the read is kept: 42 bases, read in frame from the first base. V is clipped by 0 bases and J by 1 base, and the sequence between their germline boundaries is 7 bases long. The goal of deep resolution MiSeq sequencing was a depth between 1 in 1 million and 1 in 200,000 T cells, and coverage averaged 10x per clonotype. The immunoSEQ hsTCRB Kit was used to generate TCR beta libraries. As for the authors' bioinformatics: Data were analyzed with ImmunoSEQ Data Assistant and ImmunoSEQ Analyzer, with V, D and J genes assigned per IMGT definitions. Clonality, which ranges from 0 to 1, was calculated by subtracting the normalized Shannon entropy of productive rearrangement frequencies from one. Only overrepresented clonotypes making up at least 0.05% of each patient's repertoire were included in the public clonotype analysis. Some 13 age-matched healthy donor repertoires from immuneACCESS served as clonality controls. TCRdb took this table from immuneACCESS and kept in-frame rearrangements with V and J called. Such tables lack part of the clones; where checked against another copy, unresolved V genes explain under half of the gap, and the rest is unexplained. From that table come the V and J calls and clone size; the DNA was used to work out D and trimming. The sample records around 310,000 clones, approximately 80% of which are singletons. The top ten clones comprise 6.5% to 8.5% of the sample.

Roughly 1.9 micrograms of genomic DNA were extracted from cryopreserved PBMCs for TCR beta library preparation. High-throughput TCR beta sequencing was performed on longitudinal blood samples from CLL patients receiving ibrutinib monotherapy. Patients were enrolled in a phase 2 open-label single-center ibrutinib monotherapy trial. This TCR was sampled from a human donor with chronic lymphocytic leukemia. The specimen comprised PBMCs, sampled before ibrutinib treatment. The chain employs TRBV5-1 and TRBJ1-1, with the D segment identity uncertain. The DNA reads as follows: TGCGCCAGCAGCTTGGGACCAGCGAACACTGAAGCTTTCTTT. It specifies CASSLGPANTEAFF.